This T cell receptor beta chain comes out of a study of T cells in Graves' hyperthyroidism and ophthalmopathy. General observations from the study: With a median lead of about 6.9 months before onset, the model predicted ophthalmopathy. Expanded thyroid clonotypes (above 0.001) were mostly also found in blood.

Investigators excluded patients with uncontrolled infection, other autoimmune disease, pregnancy or lactation. Each diagnosis drew on symptoms, thyroxine, TRAb, thyroid ultrasound and orbital computed tomography findings. Template material for amplifying TCR beta CDR3 regions consisted of RNA transcripts. A first-round RT-PCR of the TCR CDR3 used the HTBI primer set. TCRdb passed the multiplex PCR reads through MiXCR, listing each CDR3 protein once. The repertoire includes fewer than 650,000 distinct CDR3 sequences, 35% to 50% of them detected once, and about 40% sits in the top ten. This clonotype was recorded at least ten times. Its cognate antigen is unknown. V was clipped by 4 bases and J by 5 bases, with 9 bases between them. The CDR3 sequence is 13 residues long. Germline lookup yields CDR1 MNHEY and CDR2 SVGAGI.

Sequenced: peripheral blood or thyroid tissue (not recorded which). The clonotype was recovered from an adult woman with Graves' disease, either hyperthyroidism or ophthalmopathy (not recorded which). The chain joins TRBV6-5 to TRBJ1-5, with D perhaps matching TRBD1 (6 bases). Here the CDR3 DNA reads TGTGCCAGCAGTTTTGGGGGGCATCAGCCCCAGCATTTT. It specifies CASSFGGHQPQHF.